The source of this TCR beta chain is a study of blood T cell repertoires in COVID-19 (dated by TCRdb to about 2020). Turning to the overall study: Collaborator samples came from the United States, Italy and Spain and covered acute and convalescent phases of COVID-19. The material from the prospective study consisted of cDNA or gDNA derived from T cells, B-cell-depleted T cells, or PBMCs. The dataset comprised deeply sampled blood TCRbeta repertoires from subjects exposed to, actively infected with, or recovered from COVID-19. The repertoires were released in a freely available public database meant as a resource for research on the immune response to SARS-CoV-2. Samples came from the ongoing ImmuneRACE study (first 160 participants) plus 1,254 subjects from 6 global collaborators. Sample metadata almost always included a de-identified subject ID, COVID-19 status, age in years and sex. HLA class I and class II types, where available, came from metadata supplied by the sample provider rather than from assay-based typing.

Trimming leaves V shorter by 5 bases and J shorter by 4 bases, with the junction holding 7 bases beyond the gene matches. The CDR3 covers 15 residues, taking in both the cysteine and the phenylalanine. Only CDR3 DNA is held: 45 bases, read in frame from base 1. CDR1 and CDR2 (MDHEN, SYDVKM) derive from the germline V gene. Study-wide findings and limitations: Clinical and demographic metadata were provided uncurated, with the amount varying by source and participant.

Participants in the prospective study were aged about 18 to 95 years, lived in 20 to 30 United States geographic areas, and enrolled through a virtual design. To assign participants to cohorts, the prospective study relied on clinical history that participants themselves reported in a screening survey and a study questionnaire. For ImmuneRACE Cohort 3, a participant was defined as recovered based on two consecutive negative NP/OP PCR tests, clearance by a healthcare professional, or resolution of symptoms. Each participant in the prospective study had whole blood, serum and a nasopharyngeal or oropharyngeal swab collected by mobile phlebotomists. Prospective study participants could optionally give additional blood draws and questionnaires over an approximately 2-month period. Prospective study blood samples were shipped either frozen or at room temperature before DNA extraction. Regarding this clone: The clone's antigen remains unknown. Base qualities are not recorded, but no much larger clone differs from it by a single base.

TCRbeta CDR3 regions were amplified from genomic DNA using the immunoSEQ Assay, a bias-controlled multiplex PCR. From the authors' description of their analysis: Within the assay, amplification of reference gene primers was used to estimate how many nucleated cells each sample contained. To quantify the absolute abundance of each unique TCRbeta CDR3 rearrangement, sequence reads were collapsed and filtered. Productive Simpson clonality was computed per sample as the square root of Simpson's diversity index over productive rearrangements. Imported from immuneACCESS, the table was reduced by TCRdb to in-frame sequences with V and J called. These copies leave out some clones; in studies compared against another copy, an unresolved V gene accounts for under half, and the cause of the remainder is not known. That table supplies the V and J calls and clone size; D and trimming were determined from the DNA. A total of 250,000 to 350,000 clones appear in this sample, approximately 83% of them only once. The top ten clonotypes cover roughly 4.3% of the sample.

This chain is built from TRBV28 and TRBJ1-4, and 7 junctional nucleotides match TRBD1. This receptor was taken from a woman aged 30 to 39 who had recovered from COVID-19. Sequenced sample: PBMCs or T cells enriched from blood (not recorded which). The sequence in DNA is TGTGCCAGCAGTACTCGACAGGGATTTAATGAAAAACTGTTTTTT. Translated, this gives CASSTRQGFNEKLFF.